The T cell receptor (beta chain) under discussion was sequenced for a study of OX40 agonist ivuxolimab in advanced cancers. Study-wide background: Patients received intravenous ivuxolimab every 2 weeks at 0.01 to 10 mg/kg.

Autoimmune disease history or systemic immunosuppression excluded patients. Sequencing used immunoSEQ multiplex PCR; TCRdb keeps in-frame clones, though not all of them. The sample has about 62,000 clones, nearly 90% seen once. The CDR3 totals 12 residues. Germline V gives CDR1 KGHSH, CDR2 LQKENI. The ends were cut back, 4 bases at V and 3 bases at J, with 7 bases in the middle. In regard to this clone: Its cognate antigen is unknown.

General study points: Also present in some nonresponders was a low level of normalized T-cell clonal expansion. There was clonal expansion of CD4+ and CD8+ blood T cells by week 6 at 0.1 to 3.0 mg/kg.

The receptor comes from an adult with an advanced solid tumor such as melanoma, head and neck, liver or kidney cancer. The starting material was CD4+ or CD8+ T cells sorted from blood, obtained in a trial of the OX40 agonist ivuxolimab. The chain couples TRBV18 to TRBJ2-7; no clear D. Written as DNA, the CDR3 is TGTGCCAGCTCACTAGAAAACTACGAGCAGTACTTC. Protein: CASSLENYEQYF.